This passage covers 17 T cell receptor beta chains from one sample sequenced in a study of T cells in localized non-small cell lung cancer. This table comes from immunoSEQ multiplex PCR, and its TCRdb copy is limited to in-frame clones, with some not included. The sample yields tens of thousands of clones, 80% to 85% seen once. The sample consisted of peripheral blood, taken before any cancer treatment. These receptors all stem from a woman aged 35-75 years with stage I lung adenocarcinoma.

In its sample, this clone was seen a few times. V is TRBV5-1 and J is TRBJ1-1, with 9 bases fitting TRBD1. V gave up 0 bases and J gave up 4 bases; unmatched junction bases: 4. The V gene's germline CDR1 is SGHRS and CDR2 YFSETQ. This CDR3 comprises 15 residues. DNA of the CDR3: TGCGCCAGCAGCTTGGGGGACAGGGAGGTCACTGAAGCTTTCTTT. It codes for CASSLGDREVTEAFF.

This rearrangement joins TRBV30 to TRBJ1-1; no clear D. Trimming left V 0 bases short and J 5 bases short, with 13 bases between. This CDR3 contains 14 residues. Looked up from germline, CDR1 is GTSNPN and CDR2 is SVGIG (reference sequence). Written as DNA, the CDR3 is TGTGCCTGGAGTGTACGCTTTCGGGTTACTGAAGCTTTCTTT. Protein product: CAWSVRFRVTEAFF.

The chain combines TRBV7-2 with TRBJ2-5, with TRBD1 matching over 7 bases. The CDR3 totals 14 residues. V shed 5 bases, J shed 4 bases, and the junction held 7 bases outside the gene matches. Germline V gene lookup returns CDR1 SGHTA and CDR2 FQGNSA. CDR3 nucleotide sequence: TGTGCCAGCAGCCTAATGGGACAGTCAGAGACCCAGTACTTC. Its protein product is CASSLMGQSETQYF.

The rearrangement uses TRBV30 and TRBJ1-2, with D uncertain. The ends were cut back, 0 bases at V and 5 bases at J, with 4 bases in the middle. The germline V gene encodes CDR1 GTSNPN and CDR2 SVGIG (reference sequence). CDR3 length: 11 amino acids. CDR3: CAWSVRYGYTF. Here the CDR3 DNA reads TGTGCCTGGAGTGTACGTTATGGCTACACCTTC. Drawing the rest from reference TRBV30 and TRBJ1-2, the complete variable domain is SQTIHQWPATLVQPVGSPLSLECTVEGTSNPNLYWYRQAAGRGLQLLFYSVGIGQISSEVPQNLSASRPQDRQFILSSKKLLLSDSGFYLCAWSVRYGYTFGSGTRLTVV.

The chain has TRBV15 and TRBJ2-5, with TRBD1 as a possible D gene (6 bases). Per germline, CDR1 LNHNV and CDR2 YYDKDF (reference sequence). CDR3 length: 17 residues. V was pared by 1 base and J by 1 base, with 16 bases between. The CDR3 bases are TGTGCCACCAGCAGAGGTTGGAGACAGGTGTCCCAAGAGACCCAGTACTTC. This codes for CATSRGWRQVSQETQYF.

V is TRBV7-2 and J is TRBJ2-4; 10 positions agree with TRBD1. CDR1 is SGHTA, CDR2 FQGNSA, per germline. Unmatched junction bases numbered 8, after V lost 4 bases and J lost 5 bases. The CDR3 sequence is 16 residues long. In DNA form, the CDR3 reads TGTGCCAGCAGCTATCGACAGGGGGCCGGGGAAAACATTCAGTACTTC. This encodes CASSYRQGAGENIQYF.

This clone was counted a few times. This chain joins TRBV11-3 and TRBJ1-2; D possibly corresponds to TRBD1 (6 bases). V was trimmed by 3 bases and J by 0 bases, leaving 11 bases between them. Germline CDR1 is SGHNT and CDR2 is YENEEA. The CDR3 covers 15 residues. Written as DNA, the CDR3 is TGTGCCAGCAGCTTGAGACAGGCCTCTAACTATGGCTACACCTTC. Translating it yields CASSLRQASNYGYTF.

This clone was observed once. The chain has TRBV13 and TRBJ2-5; TRBD2 agrees at 10 bases. The CDR3 runs to 16 residues. The V gene end was trimmed by 4 bases and the J gene end by 5 bases; junction bases not matched to a gene: 10. CDR1 and CDR2 from the germline V gene are PRHDT and FYEKMQ (reference sequence). The CDR3: CASSWVAGGPWETQYF. DNA for the CDR3: TGTGCCAGCAGCTGGGTAGCGGGGGGCCCCTGGGAGACCCAGTACTTC.

The chain recombines TRBV5-1 with TRBJ2-3, with no clear D. CDR3 length equals 14 residues. Germline loops: CDR1 SGHRS, CDR2 YFSETQ. Trimming left V 3 bases short and J 3 bases short, with 11 bases between. This chain's CDR3 is CASSSGLGTDTQYF. The CDR3 bases are TGCGCCAGCAGCTCCGGGCTAGGGACAGATACGCAGTATTTT.

A few counts support this clone. CDR3 sequence reads: CASSPLRSGTGELFF. DNA of the CDR3: TGTGCCAGCAGCCCCCTTAGAAGCGGCACCGGGGAGCTGTTTTTT. This chain connects TRBV7-2 to TRBJ2-2; possible D gene TRBD2, 5 bases. Trimming took 5 bases from V and 4 from J, leaving 14 bases between them. The CDR3 is 15 amino acids. Germline CDR1 and CDR2: SGHTA and FQGNSA.

In its sample, this clone was seen a few times. V gene TRBV18 combines with J gene TRBJ1-4; D not resolved. The V gene lost 3 bases and the J gene lost 0 bases, with 8 bases spanning the gap. The CDR3 is made up of 15 amino acids. The germline gives CDR1 KGHSH, CDR2 LQKENI. The CDR3 nucleotides read TGTGCCAGCTCACCCCTCCCTGCAACTAATGAAAAACTGTTTTTT. This gives the protein CASSPLPATNEKLFF. The full variable domain, rest sourced from reference TRBV18 and TRBJ1-4, is NAGVMQNPRHLVRRRGQEARLRCSPMKGHSHVYWYRQLPEEGLKFMVYLQKENIIDESGMPKERFSAEFPKEGPSILRIQQVVRGDSAAYFCASSPLPATNEKLFFGSGTQLSVL.

This clone was seen just once. The chain has TRBV27 and TRBJ2-7; TRBD1 is a possible D gene (6 bases). The length of the CDR3 is 13 residues. Germline CDR1 MNHEY, CDR2 SMNVEV (reference sequence). The ends were cut back, 6 bases at V and 4 bases at J, with 13 bases in the middle. The CDR3 spells CASRPGHTYEQYF. The CDR3, as DNA: TGTGCCAGCAGACCGGGACACACATACGAGCAGTACTTC.

This clone was counted only a few times. The V and J genes are TRBV9 and TRBJ1-2; possibly TRBD1 for D (5 bases). The germline V and J ends were trimmed by 0 bases and 4 bases, with 10 bases remaining between them. Germline values: CDR1 SGDLS, CDR2 YYNGEE. The CDR3 length is 14 residues. The CDR3 coding sequence is TGTGCCAGCAGCGTAGTGGGGCACTTCTATGGCTACACCTTC. Translation gives CASSVVGHFYGYTF.

The chain has TRBV7-3 and TRBJ2-2; 14 bases are a match to TRBD2. Germline V gene lookup returns CDR1 SGHTA and CDR2 FQGTGA. J gave up 7 bases and V 5 bases, and 6 bases lay outside the gene matches. The CDR3 spans 16 residues. CDR3 region: CASSLGLAGGVGELFF. The DNA of the CDR3 is TGTGCCAGCAGCCTAGGACTAGCGGGGGGCGTCGGGGAGCTGTTTTTT. The full variable domain, completed using reference TRBV7-3 and TRBJ2-2, is GAGVSQTPSNKVTEKGKYVELRCDPISGHTALYWYRQSLGQGPEFLIYFQGTGAADDSGLPNDRFFAVRPEGSVSTLKIQRTERGDSAVYLCASSLGLAGGVGELFFGEGSRLTVL.

This clone was seen only a few times. The chain is built from TRBV6-5 and TRBJ1-2; D is possibly TRBD1 (5 bases). Germline CDR1 MNHEY, CDR2 SVGAGI. V lost 4 bases and J 4 bases, leaving 13 bases between the germline ends. The CDR3 is made up of 14 amino acids. CDR3 sequence: CASSSPQGPYGYTF. CDR3 DNA: TGTGCCAGCAGTTCCCCCCAGGGACCCTATGGCTACACCTTC.

The CDR3 coding sequence is TGCGCCAGCAGCCAAGGACTAGCGGGGACTGAGCAGTTCTTC. Its translation: CASSQGLAGTEQFF. This sequence joins TRBV4-3 and TRBJ2-1, with 11 bases identical to TRBD2. J was trimmed by 9 bases and V by 1 base; bases with no gene match: 2. The CDR3 loop spans 14 amino acids. Germline CDR1 and CDR2: LGHNA and YSLEER.

The J gene is TRBJ2-1, the V gene TRBV7-2; 7 nucleotides line up with TRBD2. Looked up from germline, CDR1 is SGHTA and CDR2 is FQGNSA. The CDR3 spans 15 residues. The V segment lost 4 bases and the J segment 3 bases; nucleotides outside the gene matches: 6. The CDR3 region is CASSSERGSYNEQFF. CDR3 DNA: TGTGCCAGCAGCTCCGAGCGGGGCAGCTACAATGAGCAGTTCTTC.